This record covers a single T cell receptor beta chain. The antigen is not known. Preparation of TRB cDNA libraries relied on 5' RACE carrying UMI labels. TCRdb derives one entry per CDR3 protein from the 5' RACE reads, leaving out DNA. The sample holds about 150,000 distinct CDR3 sequences. This entry belongs to a study of CXCR3-negative and CXCR3-positive naive CD8 T cells. The study, taken as a whole, reports: CXCR3-positive naive cells carried more hydrophobic TRB CDR3s than CXCR3-negative naive cells did. For the naive subsets, surface CD5 was similar, and TCR strength was inferred from TRB CDR3 properties. Sequencing showed both naive subsets with comparably high diversity, and memory CD8+ cells much lower.

Every CD8+ T cell subset underwent triplicate sorting at some 300,000 cells apiece. CD45RO-CCR7+CD27+CD95- defined naive CD8+ T cells. This CDR3 comprises 13 residues. CDR1 MRHNA and CDR2 SNTAGT come from the germline V gene. The receptor's source is a human donor in good health. Some clones in this sample may be carry-over from other donors' samples. The sequenced sample was naive CXCR3+ CD8+ T cells from blood. Subset given: CD45RO-CCR7+CD27+CD95- naive CD8+ T cells expressing CXCR3 (TNR3+). The chain combines TRBV6-4 with TRBJ2-2; lacking DNA, the TRBD2 call made by TCRdb goes unchecked. CDR3: CASSETSTGELFF.